Listed here are 3 T cell receptor beta chains from one sample, sequenced in a study of response to subunit inactivated influenza vaccine. TCRdb re-called the RT-PCR reads through MiXCR, storing one row per CDR3 protein. The table lists about 160,000 distinct CDR3 sequences, about 10% of them singletons. The sample in question was CD8+ T cells sorted from PBMCs, obtained around 25 months after vaccination. The receptors derive from a man between 50 and 69 years old who received an inactivated influenza vaccine.

This clonotype has more than one count but fewer than ten. The J gene is TRBJ2-1, the V gene TRBV6-2 or TRBV6-3; the D gene is possibly TRBD1 (6 bases). Germline CDR1 is MNHEY and CDR2 is SVGEGT. The CDR3 totals 15 residues. Trimming shortened V by 6 bases and J by 0 bases, and 12 bases separated the two germline ends. CDR3 protein: CASSKGHSSYNEQFF. The CDR3 DNA reads as TGTGCCAGCAGCAAGGGACACAGCTCCTACAATGAGCAGTTCTTC.

This chain links TRBV7-9 with TRBJ2-1; D not certain. Germline CDR1 is SEHNR and CDR2 is FQNEAQ (reference sequence). The CDR3 runs 13 residues. V was shortened by 1 base and J by 4 bases, with 5 bases between the two germline ends. Here the CDR3 DNA reads TGTGCCAGCAGCTTAGACAGATACAATGAGCAGTTCTTC. It encodes CASSLDRYNEQFF.

This clonotype was counted between two and nine times. The chain couples TRBV4-1 to TRBJ2-1; TRBD2 matches 13 bases. V shed 4 bases, J shed 4 bases, and the junction held 4 bases outside the gene matches. The CDR3 is 16 amino acids. Germline CDR1 MGHRA, CDR2 YSYEKL. The CDR3 nucleotides read TGCGCCAGCAGCCGATCGACTAGCGGGGGGTACAATGAGCAGTTCTTC. This sequence encodes CASSRSTSGGYNEQFF.